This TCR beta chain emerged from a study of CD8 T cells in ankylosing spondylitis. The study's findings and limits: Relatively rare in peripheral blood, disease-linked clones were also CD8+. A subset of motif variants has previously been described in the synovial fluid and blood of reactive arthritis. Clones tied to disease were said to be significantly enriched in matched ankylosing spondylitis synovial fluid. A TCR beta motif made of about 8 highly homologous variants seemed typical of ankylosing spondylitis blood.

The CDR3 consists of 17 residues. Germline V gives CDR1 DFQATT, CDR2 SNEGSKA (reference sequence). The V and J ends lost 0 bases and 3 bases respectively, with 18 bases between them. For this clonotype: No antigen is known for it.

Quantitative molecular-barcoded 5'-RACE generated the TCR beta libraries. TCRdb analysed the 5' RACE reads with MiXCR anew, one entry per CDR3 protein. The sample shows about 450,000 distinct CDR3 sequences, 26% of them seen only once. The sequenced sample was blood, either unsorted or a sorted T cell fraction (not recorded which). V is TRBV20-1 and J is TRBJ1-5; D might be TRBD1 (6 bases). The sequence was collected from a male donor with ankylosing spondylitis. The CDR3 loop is CSARDLETGLTNQPQHF. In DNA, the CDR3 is TGCAGTGCTAGAGATCTTGAGACAGGACTTACCAATCAGCCCCAGCATTTT.